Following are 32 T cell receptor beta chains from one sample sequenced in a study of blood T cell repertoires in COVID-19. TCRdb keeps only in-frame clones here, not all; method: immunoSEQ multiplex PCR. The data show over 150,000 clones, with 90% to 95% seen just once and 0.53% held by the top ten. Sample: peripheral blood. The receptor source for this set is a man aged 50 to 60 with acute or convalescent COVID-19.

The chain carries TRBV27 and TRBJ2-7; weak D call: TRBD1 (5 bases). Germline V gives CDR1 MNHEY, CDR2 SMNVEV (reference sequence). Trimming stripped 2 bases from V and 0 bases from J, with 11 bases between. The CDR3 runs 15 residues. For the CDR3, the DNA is TGTGCCAGCAGTTTAGGCAGGGCTAGCTCCTACGAGCAGTACTTC. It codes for CASSLGRASSYEQYF.

The CDR3 sequence is CASSLNSHSLGASTDTQYF. For the CDR3, the DNA is TGCGCCAGCAGCTTGAATTCCCACAGCCTTGGGGCAAGCACAGATACGCAGTATTTT. V is TRBV5-1 and J is TRBJ2-3; weak D call: TRBD1 (5 bases). Looked up from germline, CDR1 is SGHRS and CDR2 is YFSETQ. Trimming pared 1 base from V and 0 bases from J, leaving 21 bases between. This CDR3 has 19 residues.

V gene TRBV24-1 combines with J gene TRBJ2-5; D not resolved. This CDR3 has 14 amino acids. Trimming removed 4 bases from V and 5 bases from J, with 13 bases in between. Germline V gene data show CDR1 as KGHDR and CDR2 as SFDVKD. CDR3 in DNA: TGTGCCACCAGTGACCCTGGCAGGCCGGAGACCCAGTACTTC. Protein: CATSDPGRPETQYF.

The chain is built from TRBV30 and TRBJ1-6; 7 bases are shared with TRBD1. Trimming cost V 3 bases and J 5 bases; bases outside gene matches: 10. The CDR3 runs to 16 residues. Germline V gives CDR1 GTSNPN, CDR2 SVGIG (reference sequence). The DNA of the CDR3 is TGTGCCTGGAGCGCTCCCGGGACAGCACATAATTCACCCCTCCACTTT. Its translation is CAWSAPGTAHNSPLHF.

CDR3 in DNA: TGTGCCAGTAGCTCGGAGGGGGGGAAACTCTACAATGAGCAGTTCTTC. Its protein product is CASSSEGGKLYNEQFF. The V call is TRBV19, the J call TRBJ2-1; possibly TRBD2 for D (7 bases). CDR3 length equals 16 residues. The V gene lost 6 bases and the J gene lost 3 bases, with 18 bases spanning the gap. Germline CDR1 reads LNHDA; CDR2 reads SQIVND (reference sequence).

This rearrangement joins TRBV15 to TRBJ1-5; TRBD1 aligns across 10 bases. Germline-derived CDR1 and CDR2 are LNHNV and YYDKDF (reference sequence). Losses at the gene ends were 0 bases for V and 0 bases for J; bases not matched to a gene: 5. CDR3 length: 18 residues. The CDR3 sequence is CATSREWTGGYSNQPQHF. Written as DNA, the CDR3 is TGTGCCACCAGCAGAGAATGGACAGGGGGGTATAGCAATCAGCCCCAGCATTTT.

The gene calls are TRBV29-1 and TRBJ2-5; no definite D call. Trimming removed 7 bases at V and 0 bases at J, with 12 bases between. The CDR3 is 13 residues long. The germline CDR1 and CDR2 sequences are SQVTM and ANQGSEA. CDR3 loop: CSGSGLYQETQYF. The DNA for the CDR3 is TGCAGCGGGTCGGGTCTGTACCAAGAGACCCAGTACTTC.

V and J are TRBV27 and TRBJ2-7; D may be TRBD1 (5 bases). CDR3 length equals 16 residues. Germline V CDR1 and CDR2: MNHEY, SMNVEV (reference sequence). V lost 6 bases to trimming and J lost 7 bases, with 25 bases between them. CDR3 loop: CASRLMADSRIGEQYV. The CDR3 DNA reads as TGTGCCAGCAGGCTTATGGCCGACAGCCGCATAGGGGAGCAGTACGTC.

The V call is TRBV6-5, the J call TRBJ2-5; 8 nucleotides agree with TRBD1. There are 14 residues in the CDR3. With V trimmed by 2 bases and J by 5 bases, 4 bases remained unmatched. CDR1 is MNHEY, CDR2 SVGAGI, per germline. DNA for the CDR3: TGTGCCAGCAGTTACGGACAGGGCGACGAGACCCAGTACTTC. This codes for CASSYGQGDETQYF.

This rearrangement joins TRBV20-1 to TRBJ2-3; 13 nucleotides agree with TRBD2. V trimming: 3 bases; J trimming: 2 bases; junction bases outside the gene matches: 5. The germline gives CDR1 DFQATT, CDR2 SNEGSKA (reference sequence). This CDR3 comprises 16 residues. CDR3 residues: CSASGGLAGVTDTQYF. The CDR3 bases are TGCAGTGCTAGTGGCGGACTAGCGGGAGTCACAGATACGCAGTATTTT.

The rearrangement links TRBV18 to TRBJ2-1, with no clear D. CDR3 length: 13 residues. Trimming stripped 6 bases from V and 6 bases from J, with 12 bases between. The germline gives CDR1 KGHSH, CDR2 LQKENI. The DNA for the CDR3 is TGTGCCAGCTCCCCAGATCGAGGCAATGAGCAGTTCTTC. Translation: CASSPDRGNEQFF.

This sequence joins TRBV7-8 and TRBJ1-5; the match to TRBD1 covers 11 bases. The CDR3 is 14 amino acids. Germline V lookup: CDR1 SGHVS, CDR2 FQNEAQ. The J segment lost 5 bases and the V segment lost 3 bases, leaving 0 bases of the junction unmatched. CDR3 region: CASSLGQGDQPQHF. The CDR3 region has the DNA TGTGCCAGCAGCTTGGGACAGGGGGATCAGCCCCAGCATTTT.

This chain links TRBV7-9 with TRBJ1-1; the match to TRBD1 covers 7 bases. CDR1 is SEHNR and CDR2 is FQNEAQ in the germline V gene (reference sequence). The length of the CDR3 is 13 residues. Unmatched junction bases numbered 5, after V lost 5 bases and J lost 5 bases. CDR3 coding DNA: TGTGCCAGCAGCCCCAGGGGGGAAACTGAAGCTTTCTTT. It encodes CASSPRGETEAFF.

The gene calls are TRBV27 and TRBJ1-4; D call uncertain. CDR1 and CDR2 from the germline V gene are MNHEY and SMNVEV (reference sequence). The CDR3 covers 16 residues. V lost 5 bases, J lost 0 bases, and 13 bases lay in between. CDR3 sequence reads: CASSPHAGATNEKLFF. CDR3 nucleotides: TGTGCCAGCAGTCCCCACGCGGGCGCAACTAATGAAAAACTGTTTTTT. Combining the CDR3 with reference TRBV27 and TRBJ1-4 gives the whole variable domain EAQVTQNPRYLITVTGKKLTVTCSQNMNHEYMSWYRQDPGLGLRQIYYSMNVEVTDKGDVPEGYKVSRKEKRNFPLILESPSPNQTSLYFCASSPHAGATNEKLFFGSGTQLSVL.

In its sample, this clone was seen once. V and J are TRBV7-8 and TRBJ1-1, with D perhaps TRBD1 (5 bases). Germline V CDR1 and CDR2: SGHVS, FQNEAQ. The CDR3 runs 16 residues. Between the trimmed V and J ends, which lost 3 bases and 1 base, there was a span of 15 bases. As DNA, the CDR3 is TGTGCCAGCAGCTTGCCCGGGGGAGAGGCGAACACTGAAGCTTTCTTT. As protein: CASSLPGGEANTEAFF. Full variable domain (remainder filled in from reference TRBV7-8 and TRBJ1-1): GAGVSQSPRYKVAKRGQDVALRCDPISGHVSLFWYQQALGQGPEFLTYFQNEAQLDKSGLPSDRFFAERPEGSVSTLKIQRTQQEDSAVYLCASSLPGGEANTEAFFGQGTRLTVV.

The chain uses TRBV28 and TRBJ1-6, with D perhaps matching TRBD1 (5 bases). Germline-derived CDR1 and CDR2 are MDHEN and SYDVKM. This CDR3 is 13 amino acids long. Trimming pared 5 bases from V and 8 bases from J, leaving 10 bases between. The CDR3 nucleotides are TGTGCCAGCAGTGCGGACATGTATTCACCCCTCCACTTT. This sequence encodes CASSADMYSPLHF.

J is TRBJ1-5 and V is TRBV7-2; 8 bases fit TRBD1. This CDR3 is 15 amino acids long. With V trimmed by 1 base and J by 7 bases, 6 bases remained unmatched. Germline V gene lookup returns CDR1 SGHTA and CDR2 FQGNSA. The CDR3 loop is CASSLGAGGWQPQHF. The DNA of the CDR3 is TGTGCCAGCAGCTTAGGTGCAGGGGGCTGGCAGCCCCAGCATTTT. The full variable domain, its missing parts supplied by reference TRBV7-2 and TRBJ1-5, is GAGVSQSPSNKVTEKGKDVELRCDPISGHTALYWYRQSLGQGLEFLIYFQGNSAPDKSGLPSDRFSAERTGGSVSTLTIQRTQQEDSAVYLCASSLGAGGWQPQHFGDGTRLSIL.

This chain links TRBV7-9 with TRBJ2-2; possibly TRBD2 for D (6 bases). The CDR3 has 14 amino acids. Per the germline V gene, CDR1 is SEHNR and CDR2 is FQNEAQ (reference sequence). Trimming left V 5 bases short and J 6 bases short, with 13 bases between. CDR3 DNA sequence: TGTGCCAGCAGCCCCTCTAGCGTTCCCGGGGAGCTGTTTTTT. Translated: CASSPSSVPGELFF.

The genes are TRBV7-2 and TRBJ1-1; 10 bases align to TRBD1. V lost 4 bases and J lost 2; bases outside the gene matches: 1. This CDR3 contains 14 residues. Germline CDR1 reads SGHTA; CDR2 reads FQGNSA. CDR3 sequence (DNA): TGTGCCAGCAGCTGGACAGGGGGTAACACTGAAGCTTTCTTT. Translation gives CASSWTGGNTEAFF.

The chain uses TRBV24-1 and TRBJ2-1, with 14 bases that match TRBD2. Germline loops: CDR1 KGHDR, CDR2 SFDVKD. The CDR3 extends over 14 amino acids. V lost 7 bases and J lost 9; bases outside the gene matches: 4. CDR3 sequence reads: CATRTSGGGSEQFF. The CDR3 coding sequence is TGTGCCACCAGGACTAGCGGGGGGGGCAGTGAGCAGTTCTTC.

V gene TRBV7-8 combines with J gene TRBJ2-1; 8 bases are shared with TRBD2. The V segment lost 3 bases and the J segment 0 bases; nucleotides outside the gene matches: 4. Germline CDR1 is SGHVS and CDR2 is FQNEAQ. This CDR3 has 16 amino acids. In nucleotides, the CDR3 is TGTGCCAGCAGCTTCTTTAGCGGGATCTCCTACAATGAGCAGTTCTTC. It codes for CASSFFSGISYNEQFF.

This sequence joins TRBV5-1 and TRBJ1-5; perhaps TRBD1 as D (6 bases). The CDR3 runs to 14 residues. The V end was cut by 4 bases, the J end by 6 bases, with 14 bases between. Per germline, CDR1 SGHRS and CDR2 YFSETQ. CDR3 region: CASSQGNGGQPQHF. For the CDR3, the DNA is TGCGCCAGCAGCCAGGGGAACGGTGGTCAGCCCCAGCATTTT. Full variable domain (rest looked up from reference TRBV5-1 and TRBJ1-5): KAGVTQTPRYLIKTRGQQVTLSCSPISGHRSVSWYQQTPGQGLQFLFEYFSETQRNKGNFPGRFSGRQFSNSRSEMNVSTLELGDSALYLCASSQGNGGQPQHFGDGTRLSIL.

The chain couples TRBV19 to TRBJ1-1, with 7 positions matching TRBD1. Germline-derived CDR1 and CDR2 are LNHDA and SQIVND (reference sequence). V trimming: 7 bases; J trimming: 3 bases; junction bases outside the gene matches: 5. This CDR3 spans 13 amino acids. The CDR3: CASTYTGDTEAFF. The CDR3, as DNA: TGTGCCAGTACATACACAGGGGACACTGAAGCTTTCTTT. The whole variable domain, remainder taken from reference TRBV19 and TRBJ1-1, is DGGITQSPKYLFRKEGQNVTLSCEQNLNHDAMYWYRQDPGQGLRLIYYSQIVNDFQKGDIAEGYSVSREKKESFPLTVTSAQKNPTAFYLCASTYTGDTEAFFGQGTRLTVV.

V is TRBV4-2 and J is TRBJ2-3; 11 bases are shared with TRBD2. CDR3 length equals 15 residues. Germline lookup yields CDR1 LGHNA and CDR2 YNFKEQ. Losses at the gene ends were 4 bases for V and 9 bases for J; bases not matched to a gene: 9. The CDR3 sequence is CASSLNSGRAGTQYF. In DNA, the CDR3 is TGTGCCAGCAGCCTGAATAGCGGGAGGGCCGGAACGCAGTATTTT.

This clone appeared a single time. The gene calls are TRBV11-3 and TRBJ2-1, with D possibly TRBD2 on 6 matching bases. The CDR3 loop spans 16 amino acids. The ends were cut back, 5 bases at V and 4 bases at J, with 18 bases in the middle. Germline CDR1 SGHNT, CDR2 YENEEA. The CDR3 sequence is CASSERGLSSYNEQFF. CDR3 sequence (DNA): TGTGCCAGCAGCGAGAGGGGACTCTCGAGTTACAATGAGCAGTTCTTC.

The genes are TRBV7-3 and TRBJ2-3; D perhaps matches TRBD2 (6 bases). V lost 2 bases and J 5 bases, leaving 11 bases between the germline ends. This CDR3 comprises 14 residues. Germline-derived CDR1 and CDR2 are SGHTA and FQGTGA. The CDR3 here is CASSLGGSGDTQYF. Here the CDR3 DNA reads TGTGCCAGCAGCTTAGGGGGGAGTGGAGATACGCAGTATTTT.

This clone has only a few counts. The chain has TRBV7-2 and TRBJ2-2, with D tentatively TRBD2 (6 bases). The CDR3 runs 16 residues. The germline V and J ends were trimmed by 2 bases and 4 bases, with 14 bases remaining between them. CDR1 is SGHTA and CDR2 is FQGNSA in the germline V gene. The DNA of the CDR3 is TGTGCCAGCAGCTTATATCACGGGAGTGGCACCGGGGAGCTGTTTTTT. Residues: CASSLYHGSGTGELFF.

In DNA, the CDR3 is TGTGCCAGCAGCTCCAAACTAGCGGAGACCTACGAGCAGTACTTC. Amino acids: CASSSKLAETYEQYF. The rearrangement links TRBV13 to TRBJ2-7; 8 bases line up with TRBD2. Unmatched junction bases numbered 7, after V lost 4 bases and J lost 2 bases. Germline CDR1 is PRHDT and CDR2 is FYEKMQ (reference sequence). This CDR3 region has 15 residues.

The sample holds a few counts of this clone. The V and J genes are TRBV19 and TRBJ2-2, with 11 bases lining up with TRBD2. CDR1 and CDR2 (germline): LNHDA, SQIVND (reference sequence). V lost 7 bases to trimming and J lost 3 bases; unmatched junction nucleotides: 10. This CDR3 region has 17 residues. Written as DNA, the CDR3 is TGTGCCAGTAAAGCTAGCGGGAGGTTTCGGTACACCGGGGAGCTGTTTTTT. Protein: CASKASGRFRYTGELFF. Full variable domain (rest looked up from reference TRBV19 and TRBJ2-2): DGGITQSPKYLFRKEGQNVTLSCEQNLNHDAMYWYRQDPGQGLRLIYYSQIVNDFQKGDIAEGYSVSREKKESFPLTVTSAQKNPTAFYLCASKASGRFRYTGELFFGEGSRLTVL.

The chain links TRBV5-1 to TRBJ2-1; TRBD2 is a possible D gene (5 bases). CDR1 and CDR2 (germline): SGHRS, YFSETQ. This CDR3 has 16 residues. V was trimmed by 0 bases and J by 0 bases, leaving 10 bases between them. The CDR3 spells CASSLAEGPSYNEQFF. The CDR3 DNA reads TGCGCCAGCAGCTTGGCCGAGGGTCCCTCCTACAATGAGCAGTTCTTC.

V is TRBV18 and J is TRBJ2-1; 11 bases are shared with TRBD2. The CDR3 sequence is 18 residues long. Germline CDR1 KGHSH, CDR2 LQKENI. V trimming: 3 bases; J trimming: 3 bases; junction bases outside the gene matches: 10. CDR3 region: CASSPRSSSGRGYNEQFF. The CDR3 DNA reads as TGTGCCAGCTCACCTAGGAGTAGTAGCGGGAGGGGCTACAATGAGCAGTTCTTC. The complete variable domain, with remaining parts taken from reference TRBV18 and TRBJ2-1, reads NAGVMQNPRHLVRRRGQEARLRCSPMKGHSHVYWYRQLPEEGLKFMVYLQKENIIDESGMPKERFSAEFPKEGPSILRIQQVVRGDSAAYFCASSPRSSSGRGYNEQFFGPGTRLTVL.

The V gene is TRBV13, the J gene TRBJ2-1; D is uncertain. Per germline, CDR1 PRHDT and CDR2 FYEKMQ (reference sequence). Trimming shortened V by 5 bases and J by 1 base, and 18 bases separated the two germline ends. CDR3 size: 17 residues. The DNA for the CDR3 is TGTGCCAGCAGCCGCGCGCTAGATTTTAAGTCCTACAATGAGCAGTTCTTC. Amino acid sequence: CASSRALDFKSYNEQFF.